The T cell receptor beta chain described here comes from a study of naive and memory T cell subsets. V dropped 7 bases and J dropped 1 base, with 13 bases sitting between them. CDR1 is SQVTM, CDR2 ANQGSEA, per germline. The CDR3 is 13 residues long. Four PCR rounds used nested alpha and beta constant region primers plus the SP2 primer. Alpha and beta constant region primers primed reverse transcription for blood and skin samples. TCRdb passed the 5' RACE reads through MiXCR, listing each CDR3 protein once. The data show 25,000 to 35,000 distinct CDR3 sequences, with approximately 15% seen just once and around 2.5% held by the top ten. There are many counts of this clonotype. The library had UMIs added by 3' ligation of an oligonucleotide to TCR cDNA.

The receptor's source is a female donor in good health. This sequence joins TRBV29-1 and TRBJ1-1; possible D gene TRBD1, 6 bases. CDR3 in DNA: TGCAGCGCTGCGGGACACTCGAACACTGAAGCTTTCTTT. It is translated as CSAAGHSNTEAFF.